The entry below gives a single T cell receptor beta chain sequence along with its context. Its antigen remains unknown. A much more abundant neighbour one base away suggests this may be a read error. TCRdb reprocessed the 5' RACE reads via MiXCR and lists one record per CDR3 protein. The sample includes more than 10,000 distinct CDR3 sequences, approximately 12% of them seen just once. This record comes from a study of spatial heterogeneity in lung cancer. In the study overall: In tumor regions TCR transcript counts correlated strongly with a matched bulk RNA-seq T cell module score.

Time point specified: sample taken at primary tumor resection. Extraction of whole RNA from tumor, nontumor lung or frozen PBMC preceded unsorted sequencing. Findings and limits, study-wide: Alpha chains reached an estimated coverage of 6.5% to 7% of tumor T cells, and beta chains approximately 12%. It was found that expanded intratumoral alpha and beta TCR counts tracked tumor mutation counts.

Material: lung tumor tissue, obtained at surgery. The clonotype comes from a female donor with early-stage non-small cell lung cancer.

The CDR3 DNA follows: TGTGTCAGCAGGTTGGACGGGGGAATGAACACTGAAGCTTTCTTT. It yields the protein CVSRLDGGMNTEAFF. The chain carries TRBV6-1 and TRBJ1-1; possibly TRBD1 for D (5 bases). Germline CDR1 is MNHNS and CDR2 is SASEGT. The CDR3 runs to 15 residues.